Listed below are T cell receptor beta chains from one sample, sequenced in a study of radiotherapy plus CTLA-4 blockade in lung cancer. Produced via immunoSEQ multiplex PCR; TCRdb's table is partial and in-frame only. This sample has 80,000 to 95,000 clones; roughly 80% occur once, and the top ten carry roughly a quarter. Sequenced here: peripheral blood, sampled from a patient treated with radiotherapy plus ipilimumab. These receptors came from a human donor with non-small cell lung cancer that progressed on radiotherapy plus ipilimumab. The CDR3 runs from the conserved cysteine through the conserved F or W.

j_call: TRBJ2-1; v_call: TRBV18; cdr3_aa: CASSPADPGRANEQFF
j_call: TRBJ1-2; v_call: TRBV19; cdr3_aa: CASSPGTGGNYGYTF
j_call: TRBJ2-5; v_call: TRBV11-2; cdr3_aa: CASSVGTAAETQYF
j_call: TRBJ2-3; v_call: TRBV21-1; cdr3_aa: CASSKAAGGPSDTQYF
j_call: TRBJ2-3; v_call: TRBV28; cdr3_aa: CASSLAEGFTDTQYF
j_call: TRBJ1-4; v_call: TRBV18; cdr3_aa: CASSPQGTYEKLFF
j_call: TRBJ1-6; v_call: TRBV5-1; cdr3_aa: CASSGGQGAIGPLHF
j_call: TRBJ2-2; v_call: TRBV5-8; cdr3_aa: CASSYHVGPTGELFF
j_call: TRBJ2-1; v_call: TRBV11-3; cdr3_aa: CASSSTVVCGSNDEQFF
j_call: TRBJ2-2; v_call: TRBV2; cdr3_aa: CASGTHTGELFF
j_call: TRBJ1-2; v_call: TRBV28; cdr3_aa: CASSLRAGTGGYGYTF
j_call: TRBJ2-7; v_call: TRBV9; cdr3_aa: CASSVEASRSHEQYF
j_call: TRBJ1-1; v_call: TRBV5-4; cdr3_aa: CASSPPAQGDEAFF
j_call: TRBJ1-2; v_call: TRBV7-9; cdr3_aa: CASSLGGPGTGAYYGYTF
j_call: TRBJ1-1; v_call: TRBV28; cdr3_aa: CASTSPGRVNTEAFF
j_call: TRBJ2-1; v_call: TRBV5-5; cdr3_aa: CASSLDFQLKFF
j_call: TRBJ1-1; v_call: TRBV7-8; cdr3_aa: CASSLDFNTEAFF
j_call: TRBJ2-5; v_call: TRBV7-9; cdr3_aa: CASSHLGTSGPETQYF
j_call: TRBJ2-5; v_call: TRBV6-1; cdr3_aa: CASSEEGSGRETQYF
j_call: TRBJ1-4; v_call: TRBV30; cdr3_aa: CAWSGTFEKLFF
j_call: TRBJ2-7; v_call: TRBV5-1; cdr3_aa: CASGLRQGAYEQYF
j_call: TRBJ2-1; v_call: TRBV6-4; cdr3_aa: CASSGLAGAPNEQFF
j_call: TRBJ2-2; v_call: TRBV5-1; cdr3_aa: CASSYRQGQNTGELFF
j_call: TRBJ2-1; v_call: TRBV14; cdr3_aa: CASSHFGSDEQFF
j_call: TRBJ1-1; v_call: TRBV15; cdr3_aa: CATRSVMNTEAFF
j_call: TRBJ2-7; v_call: TRBV7-9; cdr3_aa: CASSEGLPRDEQYF
j_call: TRBJ2-1; v_call: TRBV7-2; cdr3_aa: CASSLGQGGYNEQFF
j_call: TRBJ1-2; v_call: TRBV13; cdr3_aa: CASSRSGEFPPYGYTF
j_call: TRBJ2-5; v_call: TRBV30; cdr3_aa: CAWGYSGTRFRETQYF
j_call: TRBJ2-1; v_call: TRBV7-2; cdr3_aa: CASSLKAGGPSPYNEQFF
j_call: TRBJ2-5; v_call: TRBV7-9; cdr3_aa: CASSLVSGGETQYF
j_call: TRBJ2-2; v_call: TRBV30; cdr3_aa: CAWNRQNTGELFF
j_call: TRBJ1-1; v_call: TRBV9; cdr3_aa: CASSVRYDTEAFF
j_call: TRBJ2-4; v_call: TRBV19; cdr3_aa: CASSKDRFQYF
j_call: TRBJ1-5; v_call: TRBV28; cdr3_aa: CASSLPGQGANQPQHF
j_call: TRBJ1-1; v_call: TRBV9; cdr3_aa: CASSVDGGSGEAFF
j_call: TRBJ1-2; v_call: TRBV5-1; cdr3_aa: CASKQGANYGYTF
j_call: TRBJ2-2; v_call: TRBV6-4; cdr3_aa: CASEDRNTGELFF
j_call: TRBJ1-2; v_call: TRBV18; cdr3_aa: CASSPPDRGYGYTF
j_call: TRBJ1-1; v_call: TRBV28; cdr3_aa: CASSRTGRVTEAFF
j_call: TRBJ2-7; v_call: TRBV5-8; cdr3_aa: CASSPQTVLQYF
j_call: TRBJ2-1; v_call: TRBV6-8; cdr3_aa: CASSYAVYNEQFF
j_call: TRBJ1-4; v_call: TRBV6-5; cdr3_aa: CASSYSGGGEKLFF
j_call: TRBJ2-1; v_call: TRBV30; cdr3_aa: CAWSVGSSYNEQFF
j_call: TRBJ1-5; v_call: TRBV6-1; cdr3_aa: CASSDEGGINQPQHF
j_call: TRBJ1-1; v_call: TRBV10-3; cdr3_aa: CAITSAPNTEAFF
j_call: TRBJ2-1; v_call: TRBV14; cdr3_aa: CASSPLWGDSYNEQFF
j_call: TRBJ2-7; v_call: TRBV4-1; cdr3_aa: CASSQEGRSYEQYF
j_call: TRBJ2-3; v_call: TRBV30; cdr3_aa: CAWSQAGGGNTQYF
j_call: TRBJ2-1; v_call: TRBV7-3; cdr3_aa: CASSLTSGSWNEQFF
j_call: TRBJ1-5; v_call: TRBV2; cdr3_aa: CASSEGSNQPQHF
j_call: TRBJ2-3; v_call: TRBV28; cdr3_aa: CASSVDRGRADTQYF
j_call: TRBJ2-3; v_call: TRBV6-1; cdr3_aa: CASSGFADTQYF
j_call: TRBJ1-2; v_call: TRBV6-5; cdr3_aa: CASIGPVDYGYTF
j_call: TRBJ2-1; v_call: TRBV28; cdr3_aa: CASKGGGLAGAAEQFF
j_call: TRBJ1-1; v_call: TRBV4-1; cdr3_aa: CASSRAQGAREAFF
j_call: TRBJ2-3; v_call: TRBV6-5; cdr3_aa: CASQIGVSTDTQYF
j_call: TRBJ1-2; v_call: TRBV19; cdr3_aa: CASSQTRGTVPYGYTF
j_call: TRBJ2-7; v_call: TRBV5-4; cdr3_aa: CASSFGQVTNEQYF
j_call: TRBJ2-7; v_call: TRBV10-3; cdr3_aa: CAISGPIGRVTYEQYF